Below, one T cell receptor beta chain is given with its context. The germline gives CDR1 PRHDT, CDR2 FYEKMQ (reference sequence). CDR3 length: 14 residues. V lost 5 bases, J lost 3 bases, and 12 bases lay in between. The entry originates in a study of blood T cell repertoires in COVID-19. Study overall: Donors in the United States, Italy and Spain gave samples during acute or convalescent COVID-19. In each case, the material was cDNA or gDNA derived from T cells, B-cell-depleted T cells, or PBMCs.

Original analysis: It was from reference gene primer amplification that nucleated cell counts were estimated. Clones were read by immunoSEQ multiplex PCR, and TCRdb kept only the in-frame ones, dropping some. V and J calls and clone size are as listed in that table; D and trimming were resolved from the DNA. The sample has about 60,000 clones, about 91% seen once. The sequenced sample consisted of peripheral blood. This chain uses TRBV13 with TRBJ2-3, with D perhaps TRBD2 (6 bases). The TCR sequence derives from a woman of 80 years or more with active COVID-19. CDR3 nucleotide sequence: TGTGCCAGCAGCCTCCCGGGGGTTACAGATACGCAGTATTTT. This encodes CASSLPGVTDTQYF.